The 30 T cell receptor beta chains listed next were all sequenced from one sample in a study of blood T cell repertoires in COVID-19. Generated by immunoSEQ multiplex PCR, the TCRdb table keeps only in-frame clones and is missing some. The sample records approximately 89,000 clones, 75% to 85% being singletons. What was sequenced was peripheral blood. Every receptor here comes from a woman older than 75 with acute or convalescent COVID-19.

The rearrangement uses TRBV18 and TRBJ2-6, with D hard to call. Germline CDR1 is KGHSH and CDR2 is LQKENI. Trimming pared 2 bases from V and 1 base from J, leaving 12 bases between. The CDR3 runs to 17 residues. The CDR3 bases are TGTGCCAGCTCACCAGCGGTTGCATCATCTGGGGCCAACGTCCTGACTTTC. Protein product: CASSPAVASSGANVLTF.

The V gene is TRBV5-1, the J gene TRBJ2-2, with 12 bases identical to TRBD2. Germline-derived CDR1 and CDR2 are SGHRS and YFSETQ. The V and J ends lost 3 bases and 4 bases, in that order; junction bases with no gene match: 7. This CDR3 is 17 amino acids long. In DNA form, the CDR3 reads TGCGCCAGCAGCTCCGGACTAGCGGGATGGCGCACCGGGGAGCTGTTTTTT. It is translated as CASSSGLAGWRTGELFF.

The DNA of the CDR3 is TGTGCCAGCAGCCCGGGACTAGCGGGGGGGCTTGAGCAGTTCTTC. It specifies CASSPGLAGGLEQFF. The V call is TRBV9, the J call TRBJ2-1; 16 bases agree with TRBD2. The CDR3 runs to 15 residues. V was clipped by 4 bases and J by 9 bases; unmatched bases: 4. From germline, CDR1 is SGDLS and CDR2 YYNGEE. The complete variable domain, with remaining parts taken from reference TRBV9 and TRBJ2-1, reads DSGVTQTPKHLITATGQRVTLRCSPRSGDLSVYWYQQSLDQGLQFLIQYYNGEERAKGNILERFSAQQFPDLHSELNLSSLELGDSALYFCASSPGLAGGLEQFFGPGTRLTVL.

The rearrangement links TRBV2 to TRBJ2-3; D may be TRBD1 (5 bases). The length of the CDR3 is 15 residues. The germline V gene encodes CDR1 SNHLY and CDR2 FYNNEI. Trimming left V 10 bases short and J 2 bases short, with 19 bases between. The CDR3 DNA follows: TGTGCCACCGCCTCCCAGGGTTCTGACACAGATACGCAGTATTTT. Amino acid sequence: CATASQGSDTDTQYF.

J is TRBJ1-5 and V is TRBV19; 8 bases agree with TRBD1. Germline V lookup: CDR1 LNHDA, CDR2 SQIVND (reference sequence). The CDR3 sequence is 16 residues long. J gave up 2 bases and V 4 bases, and 7 bases lay outside the gene matches. The CDR3: CASSKQNRGGNQPQHF. The CDR3 coding sequence is TGTGCCAGTAGTAAACAAAACAGGGGGGGCAATCAGCCCCAGCATTTT.

The chain employs TRBV30 and TRBJ2-5; 11 bases line up with TRBD1. V lost 4 bases, J lost 0 bases, and 7 bases stayed unmatched. CDR3 length equals 16 residues. Germline lookup yields CDR1 GTSNPN and CDR2 SVGIG (reference sequence). Here the CDR3 reads CAWTRTGGWYQETQYF. CDR3 in DNA: TGTGCCTGGACTAGGACAGGGGGCTGGTACCAAGAGACCCAGTACTTC.

The V and J genes are TRBV6-6 and TRBJ1-5; the D gene is possibly TRBD1 (6 bases). The CDR3 length is 15 residues. Germline CDR1 is MNHNY and CDR2 is SVGAGI (reference sequence). V dropped 0 bases and J dropped 6 bases, with 12 bases sitting between them. The CDR3 protein is CASSYSGGAGQPQHF. The CDR3 DNA is TGTGCCAGCAGTTACTCAGGGGGGGCGGGTCAGCCCCAGCATTTT.

J is TRBJ2-2 and V is TRBV14, with 7 nucleotides matching TRBD1. The CDR3 is 16 amino acids. In germline, CDR1 is SGHDN, CDR2 FVKESK. The V gene end was trimmed by 4 bases and the J gene end by 1 base; junction bases not matched to a gene: 6. The CDR3 sequence is CASSPLTGLNTGELFF. CDR3 DNA: TGTGCCAGCAGCCCTCTGACAGGGTTGAACACCGGGGAGCTGTTTTTT.

The chain joins TRBV18 to TRBJ2-1; D is unresolved. Germline values: CDR1 KGHSH, CDR2 LQKENI. The CDR3 spans 14 residues. Deletions cut 1 base from V and 7 bases from J, with 11 bases between. The DNA for the CDR3 is TGTGCCAGCTCACCACTATTTCCAGTTAATGAGCAGTTCTTC. Translated: CASSPLFPVNEQFF.

The gene calls are TRBV12-5 and TRBJ2-2, with a possible D match to TRBD2 (7 bases). The V end lost 1 base, the J end lost 7 bases, and 10 bases lay between the germline ends. This CDR3 spans 14 amino acids. CDR1 and CDR2 from the germline V gene are LGHNT and FRNRAP. CDR3 amino acids: CASGLDGGRGELFF. The CDR3 region has the DNA TGTGCTAGTGGTTTGGACGGGGGGCGCGGGGAGCTGTTTTTT.

The rearrangement uses TRBV6-5 and TRBJ2-5, with 9 bases aligning to TRBD2. V trimming: 2 bases; J trimming: 5 bases; junction bases outside the gene matches: 9. The CDR3 runs to 16 residues. The germline V gene encodes CDR1 MNHEY and CDR2 SVGAGI. The CDR3 reads CASSYGSGGPVETQYF. CDR3 DNA sequence: TGTGCCAGCAGTTACGGCAGCGGGGGGCCTGTGGAGACCCAGTACTTC.

The chain couples TRBV4-1 to TRBJ1-6; no firm D call. The CDR3 sequence is 12 residues long. Germline V gene sequence: CDR1 MGHRA, CDR2 YSYEKL. V shed 4 bases and J shed 15 bases, with 13 bases lying between them. The CDR3 protein is CASSLRVRLLHF. CDR3 coding DNA: TGCGCCAGCAGCCTGAGGGTCAGGCTCCTCCACTTT.

This clone was seen once. The chain has TRBV29-1 and TRBJ2-1; 8 bases line up with TRBD1. This CDR3 comprises 15 residues. Germline CDR1 is SQVTM and CDR2 is ANQGSEA. V dropped 4 bases and J dropped 5; count of bases not matched to a gene: 10. CDR3 sequence reads: CSVGPAGRGHNEQFF. The DNA for the CDR3 is TGCAGCGTTGGCCCGGCGGGCAGGGGGCACAATGAGCAGTTCTTC.

The rearrangement joins TRBV5-1 to TRBJ1-2; TRBD1 might be the D (6 bases). V dropped 4 bases and J dropped 8 bases, with 15 bases sitting between them. This CDR3 is built from 13 residues. Per germline, CDR1 SGHRS and CDR2 YFSETQ. This CDR3 is CASSTGQPIGYTF. In DNA, the CDR3 is TGCGCCAGCAGCACCGGACAGCCTATAGGCTACACCTTC.

The chain uses TRBV13 and TRBJ1-4, with D maybe TRBD1 (6 bases). V dropped 8 bases and J dropped 1 base, with 11 bases sitting between them. The V gene's germline CDR1 is PRHDT and CDR2 FYEKMQ (reference sequence). This CDR3 comprises 14 residues. The CDR3 DNA reads TGTGCCAGCCGCGAACAGGGAACTAATGAAAAACTGTTTTTT. This sequence encodes CASREQGTNEKLFF.

This clone was counted at least ten times. The J gene is TRBJ1-5, the V gene TRBV19, with no clear D. The V gene's germline CDR1 is LNHDA and CDR2 SQIVND (reference sequence). The CDR3 loop spans 14 amino acids. Trimming removed 3 bases from V and 5 bases from J, with 11 bases in between. This chain's CDR3 is CASSMGKSDQPQHF. CDR3 bases: TGTGCCAGTAGTATGGGTAAGAGCGATCAGCCCCAGCATTTT.

In DNA form, the CDR3 reads TGTGCCACCTCGCTGGCTAGCTTTCCGTCTGGGGCCAACGTCCTGACTTTC. Encoded protein: CATSLASFPSGANVLTF. V gene TRBV5-4 combines with J gene TRBJ2-6, with D possibly TRBD2 on 5 matching bases. V was cut by 9 bases and J by 1 base, with 20 bases left in between. The CDR3 consists of 17 residues. CDR1 SGHNT and CDR2 YYREEE come from the germline V gene (reference sequence).

The J gene is TRBJ2-1, the V gene TRBV4-1, with 10 nucleotides matching TRBD2. Germline V gives CDR1 MGHRA, CDR2 YSYEKL. This CDR3 spans 16 amino acids. Trimming cost V 4 bases and J 1 base; bases outside gene matches: 4. CDR3 bases: TGCGCCAGCAGCCGTTGGACTAGCGGTTCCTACAATGAGCAGTTCTTC. Its translation is CASSRWTSGSYNEQFF.

This rearrangement joins TRBV7-2 to TRBJ2-7, with 8 bases aligning to TRBD2. The V gene end was trimmed by 3 bases and the J gene end by 0 bases; junction bases not matched to a gene: 4. Looked up from germline, CDR1 is SGHTA and CDR2 is FQGNSA. The CDR3 contains 15 residues. This CDR3 reads CASSFIGTSSYEQYF. CDR3 nucleotides: TGTGCCAGCAGCTTTATAGGGACTAGCTCCTACGAGCAGTACTTC.

The chain couples TRBV27 to TRBJ2-1; D may be TRBD1 (5 bases). Germline V gene sequence: CDR1 MNHEY, CDR2 SMNVEV (reference sequence). Trimming left V 3 bases short and J 11 bases short, with 20 bases between. The CDR3 has 15 residues. CDR3 sequence reads: CASSLVGIGQSKQFF. The CDR3 DNA reads as TGTGCCAGCAGTTTGGTGGGGATAGGACAATCGAAGCAGTTCTTC.

The chain is built from TRBV5-1 and TRBJ2-7; TRBD2 might be the D (6 bases). This CDR3 comprises 15 residues. V lost 0 bases to trimming and J lost 4 bases, with 14 bases between them. CDR1 and CDR2 from the germline V gene are SGHRS and YFSETQ. CDR3 nucleotide sequence: TGCGCCAGCAGCTTGGGACTAGGTATAAGTTACGAGCAGTACTTC. Translated: CASSLGLGISYEQYF. Using reference TRBV5-1 and TRBJ2-7 for the parts outside the CDR3, the full variable domain is KAGVTQTPRYLIKTRGQQVTLSCSPISGHRSVSWYQQTPGQGLQFLFEYFSETQRNKGNFPGRFSGRQFSNSRSEMNVSTLELGDSALYLCASSLGLGISYEQYFGPGTRLTVT.

A single count supports this clone. The CDR3 region is CATSDTDFSATQYF. The DNA of the CDR3 is TGTGCCACCAGTGACACCGACTTCAGTGCTACGCAGTATTTT. The rearrangement links TRBV24-1 to TRBJ2-3; no reliable D call. Looked up from germline, CDR1 is KGHDR and CDR2 is SFDVKD. The length of the CDR3 is 14 residues. V was clipped by 4 bases and J by 8 bases, with 15 bases between them.

V gene TRBV5-4 combines with J gene TRBJ1-1; D possibly corresponds to TRBD1 (6 bases). V was trimmed by 4 bases and J by 0 bases, leaving 13 bases between them. The CDR3 is 15 amino acids. Looked up from germline, CDR1 is SGHNT and CDR2 is YYREEE (reference sequence). The CDR3 DNA sequence: TGTGCCAGCAGCAGGGACGGGACAATGAACACTGAAGCTTTCTTT. Amino acid sequence: CASSRDGTMNTEAFF.

The gene calls are TRBV27 and TRBJ1-5; D gene ambiguous. The CDR3 contains 14 residues. V shed 1 base and J shed 2 bases, with 6 bases lying between them. Germline values: CDR1 MNHEY, CDR2 SMNVEV (reference sequence). The CDR3 bases are TGTGCCAGCAGTTTATGGCGGGGCAATCAGCCCCAGCATTTT. It yields the protein CASSLWRGNQPQHF.

This clone has only a few counts. This rearrangement joins TRBV7-9 to TRBJ2-7, with a possible D match to TRBD1 (6 bases). The V and J ends lost 5 bases and 3 bases respectively, with 11 bases between them. Germline-derived CDR1 and CDR2 are SEHNR and FQNEAQ (reference sequence). CDR3 length equals 13 residues. The CDR3 DNA reads TGTGCCAGCAGCCCAGGGACACGCTACGAGCAGTACTTC. Translating gives CASSPGTRYEQYF. Drawing the rest from reference TRBV7-9 and TRBJ2-7, the complete variable domain is DTGVSQNPRHKITKRGQNVTFRCDPISEHNRLYWYRQTLGQGPEFLTYFQNEAQLEKSRLLSDRFSAERPKGSFSTLEIQRTEQGDSAMYLCASSPGTRYEQYFGPGTRLTVT.

The chain employs TRBV5-1 and TRBJ2-4, with 11 nucleotides matching TRBD2. CDR3 length: 15 residues. V lost 0 bases, J lost 8 bases, and 4 bases stayed unmatched. In germline, CDR1 is SGHRS, CDR2 YFSETQ. CDR3 sequence reads: CASSLVVAGGDIQYF. The CDR3 coding sequence is TGCGCCAGCAGCTTGGTAGTAGCGGGAGGGGACATTCAGTACTTC.

The chain is built from TRBV30 and TRBJ1-5, with 7 bases identical to TRBD1. CDR1 GTSNPN and CDR2 SVGIG come from the germline V gene (reference sequence). After removal of 4 bases from V and 5 bases from J, the junction contained 5 bases not matched to a gene. This CDR3 comprises 13 residues. This chain's CDR3 is CAWNRGDYQPQHF. The CDR3, as DNA: TGTGCCTGGAACAGGGGAGATTATCAGCCCCAGCATTTT. Based on the CDR3 plus reference TRBV30 and TRBJ1-5, the full variable domain is SQTIHQWPATLVQPVGSPLSLECTVEGTSNPNLYWYRQAAGRGLQLLFYSVGIGQISSEVPQNLSASRPQDRQFILSSKKLLLSDSGFYLCAWNRGDYQPQHFGDGTRLSIL.

The genes are TRBV5-1 and TRBJ2-1; the D gene is possibly TRBD2 (6 bases). There are 16 residues in the CDR3. Trimming took off 0 bases at V and 1 base at J, with 11 bases between the two ends. Germline V gene lookup returns CDR1 SGHRS and CDR2 YFSETQ. This CDR3 is CASSLAVAVSYNEQFF. The DNA of the CDR3 is TGCGCCAGCAGCTTGGCCGTAGCGGTATCCTACAATGAGCAGTTCTTC.

The table lists this clone with a count of one. The V and J genes are TRBV19 and TRBJ1-6; TRBD1 aligns across 7 bases. Trimming cost V 6 bases and J 6 bases; bases outside gene matches: 8. CDR1 and CDR2 from the germline V gene are LNHDA and SQIVND (reference sequence). The CDR3 totals 15 residues. Here the CDR3 reads CASSPEDRVNSPLHF. As DNA, the CDR3 is TGTGCCAGTAGCCCGGAAGACAGGGTTAATTCACCCCTCCACTTT. Based on the CDR3 plus reference TRBV19 and TRBJ1-6, the full variable domain is DGGITQSPKYLFRKEGQNVTLSCEQNLNHDAMYWYRQDPGQGLRLIYYSQIVNDFQKGDIAEGYSVSREKKESFPLTVTSAQKNPTAFYLCASSPEDRVNSPLHFGNGTRLTVT.

The J gene is TRBJ1-1, the V gene TRBV28, with 8 bases fitting TRBD1. With 5 bases clipped from V and 0 bases from J, the junction kept 8 bases outside the gene matches. The CDR3 loop spans 16 amino acids. Germline assignment: CDR1 MDHEN and CDR2 SYDVKM. Here the CDR3 reads CASSMGRGLLNTEAFF. In DNA form, the CDR3 reads TGTGCCAGCAGTATGGGCAGGGGGCTGTTGAACACTGAAGCTTTCTTT.